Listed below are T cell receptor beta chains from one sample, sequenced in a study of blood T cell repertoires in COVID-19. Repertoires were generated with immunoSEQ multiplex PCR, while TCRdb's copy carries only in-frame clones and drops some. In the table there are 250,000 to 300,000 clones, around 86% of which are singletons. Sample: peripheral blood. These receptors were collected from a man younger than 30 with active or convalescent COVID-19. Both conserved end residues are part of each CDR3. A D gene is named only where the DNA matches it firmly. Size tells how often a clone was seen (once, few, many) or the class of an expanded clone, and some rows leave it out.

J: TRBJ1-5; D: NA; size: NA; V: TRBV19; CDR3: CASSISGSNQPQHF; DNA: TGTGCCAGTAGTATATCAGGATCCAATCAGCCCCAGCATTTT
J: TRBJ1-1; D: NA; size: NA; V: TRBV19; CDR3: CASSIQGSEAFF; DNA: TGTGCCAGTAGTATACAGGGGAGTGAAGCTTTCTTT
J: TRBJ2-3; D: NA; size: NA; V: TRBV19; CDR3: CASSTTQTTDTQYF; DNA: TGTGCCAGTAGTACCACACAAACCACAGATACGCAGTATTTT
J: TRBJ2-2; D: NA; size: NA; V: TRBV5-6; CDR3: CASRDASVNTGELFF; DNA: TGTGCCAGCAGAGACGCTAGCGTGAACACCGGGGAGCTGTTTTTT
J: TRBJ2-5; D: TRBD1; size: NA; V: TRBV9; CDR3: CASSVAGGQETQYF; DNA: TGTGCCAGCAGCGTAGCAGGGGGCCAAGAGACCCAGTACTTC
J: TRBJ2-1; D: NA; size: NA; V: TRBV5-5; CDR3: CASSLGASGSYNEQFF; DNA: TGTGCCAGCAGCTTGGGGGCATCTGGCTCCTACAATGAGCAGTTCTTC
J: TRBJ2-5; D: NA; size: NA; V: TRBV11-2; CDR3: CASSRTSGTQVRETQYF; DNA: TGTGCCAGCAGCCGCACTTCCGGGACTCAGGTTCGGGAGACCCAGTACTTC
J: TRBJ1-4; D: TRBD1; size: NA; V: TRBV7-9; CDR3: CASSLGTGLGKLFF; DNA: TGTGCCAGCAGCTTGGGGACAGGGTTAGGAAAACTGTTTTTT
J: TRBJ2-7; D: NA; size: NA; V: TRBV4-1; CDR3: CASSQTQVYEQYF; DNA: TGCGCCAGCAGCCAAACACAGGTCTACGAGCAGTACTTC
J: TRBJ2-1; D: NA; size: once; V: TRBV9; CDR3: CASSPQASPGYEQFF; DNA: TGTGCCAGCAGCCCACAGGCGTCCCCCGGATATGAGCAGTTCTTC
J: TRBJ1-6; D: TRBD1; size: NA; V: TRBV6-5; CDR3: CASSYTQGRNSPLHF; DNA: TGTGCCAGCAGTTACACACAGGGGAGGAATTCACCCCTCCACTTT
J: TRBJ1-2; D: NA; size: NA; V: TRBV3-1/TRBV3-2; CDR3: CASSVDRYGYTF; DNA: TGTGCCAGCAGCGTCGACAGATATGGCTACACCTTC
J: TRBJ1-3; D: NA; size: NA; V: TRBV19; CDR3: CASREELADSGNTIYF; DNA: TGTGCCAGTAGAGAAGAGTTAGCTGACTCTGGAAACACCATATATTTT
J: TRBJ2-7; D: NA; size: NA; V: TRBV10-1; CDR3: CAGRQCRYEQYF; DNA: TGCGCCGGCCGACAGTGTCGTTACGAGCAGTACTTC
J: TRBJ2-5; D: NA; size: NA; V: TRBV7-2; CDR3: CASTTGTQETQYF; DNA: TGTGCCAGCACTACCGGGACACAAGAGACCCAGTACTTC
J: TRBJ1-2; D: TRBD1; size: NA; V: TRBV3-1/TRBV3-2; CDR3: CASSPTGDGYGYTF; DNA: TGTGCCAGCAGTCCCACAGGGGATGGGTATGGCTACACCTTC
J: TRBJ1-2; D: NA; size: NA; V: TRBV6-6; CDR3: CASSLRGNYGYTF; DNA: TGTGCCAGCAGCCTCAGGGGAAACTATGGCTACACCTTC
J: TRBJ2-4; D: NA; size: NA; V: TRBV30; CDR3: CAWKGGAKNIQYF; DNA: TGTGCCTGGAAGGGGGGGGCCAAAAACATTCAGTACTTC
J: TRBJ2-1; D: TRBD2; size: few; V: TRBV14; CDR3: CASSPLAGFVQFF; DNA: TGTGCCAGCAGCCCACTAGCGGGATTTGTGCAGTTCTTC
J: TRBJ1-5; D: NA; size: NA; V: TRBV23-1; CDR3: CASSQSRAGEYQPQHF; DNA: TGCGCCAGCAGTCAATCGCGGGCAGGGGAGTATCAGCCCCAGCATTTT
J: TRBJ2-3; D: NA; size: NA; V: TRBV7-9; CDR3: CASSRAGQSTDTQYF; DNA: TGTGCCAGCAGCCGCGCAGGACAGAGCACAGATACGCAGTATTTT
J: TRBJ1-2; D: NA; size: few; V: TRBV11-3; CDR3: CASSSFWPATYTF; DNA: TGTGCCAGCAGTTCTTTTTGGCCAGCGACTTACACCTTC
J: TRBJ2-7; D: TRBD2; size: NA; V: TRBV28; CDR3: CASSFFTSGEQYF; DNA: TGTGCCAGCAGTTTTTTTACTAGCGGCGAGCAGTACTTC
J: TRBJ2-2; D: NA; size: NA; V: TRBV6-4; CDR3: CASRDRFDTGELFF; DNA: TGTGCCAGCCGAGACAGGTTCGACACCGGGGAGCTGTTTTTT
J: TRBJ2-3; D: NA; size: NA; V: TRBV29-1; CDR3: CSVRRTFTDTQYF; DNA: TGCAGCGTCAGGAGGACTTTCACAGATACGCAGTATTTT
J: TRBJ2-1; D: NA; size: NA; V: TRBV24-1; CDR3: CATSDFGRAEQFF; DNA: TGTGCCACCAGTGATTTCGGCAGGGCTGAGCAGTTCTTC
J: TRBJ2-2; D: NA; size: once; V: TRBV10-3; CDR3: CAISPTRGRNTGELFF; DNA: TGTGCCATCAGCCCGACTAGGGGTCGGAACACCGGGGAGCTGTTTTTT
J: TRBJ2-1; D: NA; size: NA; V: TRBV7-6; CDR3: CASSLIGQSSYNEQFF; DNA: TGTGCCAGCAGCTTAATCGGACAGAGCTCCTACAATGAGCAGTTCTTC
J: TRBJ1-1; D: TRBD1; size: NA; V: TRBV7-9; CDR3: CASSWRQGEAFF; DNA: TGTGCCAGCAGCTGGCGACAGGGAGAAGCTTTCTTT
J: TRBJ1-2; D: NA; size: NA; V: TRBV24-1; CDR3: CATSDPTALGGYTF; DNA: TGTGCCACCAGTGATCCGACAGCTCTTGGCGGCTACACCTTC
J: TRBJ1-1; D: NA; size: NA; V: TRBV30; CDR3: CAWSVRTAKAFF; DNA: TGTGCCTGGAGTGTCCGGACAGCCAAAGCTTTCTTT
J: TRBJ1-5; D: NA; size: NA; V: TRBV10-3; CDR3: CAIGTEGRPQHF; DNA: TGTGCCATCGGAACCGAAGGGAGGCCCCAGCATTTT
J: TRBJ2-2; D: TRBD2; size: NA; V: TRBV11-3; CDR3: CASSLVVAGAGELFF; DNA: TGTGCCAGCAGCTTAGTGGTAGCGGGGGCCGGGGAGCTGTTTTTT